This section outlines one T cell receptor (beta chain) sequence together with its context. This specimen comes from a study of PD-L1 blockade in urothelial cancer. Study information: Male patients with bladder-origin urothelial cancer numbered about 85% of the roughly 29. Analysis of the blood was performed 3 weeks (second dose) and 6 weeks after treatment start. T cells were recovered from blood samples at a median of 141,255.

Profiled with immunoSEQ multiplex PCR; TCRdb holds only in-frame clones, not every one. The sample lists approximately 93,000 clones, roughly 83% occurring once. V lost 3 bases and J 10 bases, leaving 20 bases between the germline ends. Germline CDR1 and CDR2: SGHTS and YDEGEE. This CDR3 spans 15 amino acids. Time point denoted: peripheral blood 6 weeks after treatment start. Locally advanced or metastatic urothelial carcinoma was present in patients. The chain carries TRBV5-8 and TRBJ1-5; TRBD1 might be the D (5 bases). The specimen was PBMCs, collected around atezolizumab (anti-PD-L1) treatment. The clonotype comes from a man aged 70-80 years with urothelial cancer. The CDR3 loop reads CASSWGGLGRAPQHF. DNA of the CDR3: TGTGCCAGCAGCTGGGGGGGTCTGGGGCGGGCCCCCCAGCATTTT.